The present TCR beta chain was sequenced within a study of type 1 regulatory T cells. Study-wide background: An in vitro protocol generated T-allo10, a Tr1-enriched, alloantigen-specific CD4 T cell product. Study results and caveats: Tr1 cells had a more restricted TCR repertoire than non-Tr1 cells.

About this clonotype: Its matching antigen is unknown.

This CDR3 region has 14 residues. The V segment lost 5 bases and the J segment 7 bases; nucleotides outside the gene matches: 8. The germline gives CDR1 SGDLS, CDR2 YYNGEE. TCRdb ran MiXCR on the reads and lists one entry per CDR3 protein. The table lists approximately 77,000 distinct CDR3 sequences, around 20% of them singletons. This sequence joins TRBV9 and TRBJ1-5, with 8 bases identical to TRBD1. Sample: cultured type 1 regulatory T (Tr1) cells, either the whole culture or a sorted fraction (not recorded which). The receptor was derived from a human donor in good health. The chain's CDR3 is CASSFGQGDQPQHF. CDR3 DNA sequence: TGTGCCAGCAGTTTCGGACAGGGTGACCAGCCCCAGCATTTT.